Listed below are T cell receptor beta chains from one sample, sequenced in a study of blood T cell repertoires in COVID-19. Generated by immunoSEQ multiplex PCR, the TCRdb table keeps only in-frame clones and is missing some. The repertoire holds 100,000 to 150,000 clones, with around three quarters as singletons. Sequenced: peripheral blood. The receptors here all came from a man aged 35 to 55 with active or convalescent COVID-19. Each CDR3 is given with its conserved first and last residue. A D gene is named only where the DNA matches it firmly. The size field is filled for only some rows; it gives once, few, many or a size class.

clone size	V gene	D gene	J gene	CDR3 protein	CDR3 DNA
.	TRBV18	.	TRBJ1-1	CASSSPGGEAFF	TGTGCCAGCTCATCTCCGGGGGGTGAAGCTTTCTTT
.	TRBV5-4	.	TRBJ2-7	CASSLQAPSYEQYF	TGTGCCAGCAGCTTGCAAGCGCCCTCCTACGAGCAGTACTTC
few	TRBV30	TRBD1	TRBJ1-3	CASLGGQGARGNTIYF	TGTGCCTCCCTAGGGGGACAGGGGGCGAGGGGAAACACCATATATTTT
.	TRBV5-4	.	TRBJ2-7	CASSPTVKAYEQYF	TGTGCCAGCAGCCCCACGGTTAAAGCCTACGAGCAGTACTTC
once	TRBV9	.	TRBJ2-2	CASSKRAGDTGELFF	TGTGCCAGCAGCAAGCGGGCTGGGGACACCGGGGAGCTGTTTTTT
.	TRBV4-1	.	TRBJ1-4	CASSQDGSSQGWEKLFF	TGCGCCAGCAGCCAAGACGGGTCAAGTCAGGGGTGGGAAAAACTGTTTTTT
.	TRBV6-6	TRBD1	TRBJ1-4	CASSYSGQGNEKLFF	TGTGCCAGCAGTTACTCGGGACAGGGGAATGAAAAACTGTTTTTT
.	TRBV2	.	TRBJ1-2	CASSGLGGLEGYTF	TGTGCCAGCAGTGGCCTCGGGGGGCTTGAAGGCTACACCTTC
.	TRBV11-2	TRBD1	TRBJ1-4	CASSATGNEKLFF	TGTGCCAGCAGCGCGACAGGGAATGAAAAACTGTTTTTT
.	TRBV19	.	TRBJ2-3	CASSKLASSDTQYF	TGTGCCAGTAGTAAACTAGCTAGCTCAGATACGCAGTATTTT
.	TRBV27	.	TRBJ1-1	CASSSAGLMNTEAFF	TGTGCCAGCAGTTCAGCGGGACTGATGAACACTGAAGCTTTCTTT
.	TRBV28	.	TRBJ1-2	CASSLTGVLYGYTF	TGTGCCAGCAGTTTAACCGGGGTACTCTATGGCTACACCTTC
.	TRBV6-5	.	TRBJ2-2	CASSYIWGNGELFF	TGTGCCAGCAGTTATATTTGGGGCAACGGGGAGCTGTTTTTT
.	TRBV6-5	.	TRBJ1-3	CASSPVLSGNTIYF	TGTGCCAGCAGTCCCGTCCTCTCTGGAAACACCATATATTTT
.	TRBV24-1	.	TRBJ2-5	CATGRGIEETQYF	TGTGCCACCGGCAGGGGAATTGAGGAGACCCAGTACTTC
.	TRBV4-1	TRBD2	TRBJ2-3	CASSYFWASGDTDTQYF	TGCGCCAGCAGCTACTTCTGGGCTAGCGGAGACACAGATACGCAGTATTTT
.	TRBV21-1	.	TRBJ1-4	CASSSDRGGCNEKLFF	TGTGCCAGCAGCAGTGACCGAGGAGGGTGTAATGAAAAACTGTTTTTT
.	TRBV4-3	.	TRBJ2-7	CASSQDISYEQYF	TGCGCCAGCAGCCAAGATATCAGTTACGAGCAGTACTTC
few	TRBV5-6	TRBD1	TRBJ2-3	CASSLGTGGTDTQYF	TGTGCCAGCAGCTTGGGGACAGGGGGCACAGATACGCAGTATTTT
.	TRBV19	TRBD1	TRBJ2-3	CASKNRGVDTQYF	TGTGCCAGTAAAAACAGGGGCGTGGATACGCAGTATTTT
once	TRBV7-6	.	TRBJ2-1	CASSLLWGVVNEQFF	TGTGCCAGCAGCTTATTATGGGGGGTGGTGAATGAGCAGTTCTTC
.	TRBV24-1	.	TRBJ2-3	CATSPTRGGYTDTQYF	TGTGCCACCAGCCCTACGAGGGGGGGCTACACAGATACGCAGTATTTT
.	TRBV27	.	TRBJ1-6	CASSLAWRADSPLHF	TGTGCCAGCAGTTTGGCCTGGAGAGCAGATTCACCCCTCCACTTT
.	TRBV9	TRBD2	TRBJ2-7	CASSVDVAGGREQYF	TGTGCCAGCAGCGTAGACGTTGCGGGGGGGAGGGAGCAGTACTTC
.	TRBV7-2	TRBD2	TRBJ2-7	CASSSGLANEQYF	TGTGCCAGCAGCTCCGGACTAGCCAACGAGCAGTACTTC
few	TRBV3-1/TRBV3-2	.	TRBJ2-5	CASSIQGQETQYF	TGTGCCAGCAGCATACAGGGACAAGAGACCCAGTACTTC
once	TRBV18	.	TRBJ2-6	CASFAARRQGANVLTF	TGTGCCAGCTTTGCTGCCAGGCGCCAAGGGGCCAACGTCCTGACTTTC
.	TRBV10-3	.	TRBJ1-1	CAISALAVGFVGTEAFF	TGTGCCATCAGTGCCCTAGCGGTGGGGTTTGTTGGCACTGAAGCTTTCTTT
once	TRBV9	.	TRBJ1-2	CASSVDRQLGYTF	TGTGCCAGCAGCGTAGATAGACAGTTGGGCTACACCTTC
.	TRBV11-2	.	TRBJ2-5	CASSRSSGQETQYF	TGTGCCAGCAGCCGAAGTAGCGGCCAAGAGACCCAGTACTTC
.	TRBV12-3/TRBV12-4	TRBD2	TRBJ2-7	CASRAGGYEQYF	TGTGCCAGTCGAGCGGGGGGCTACGAGCAGTACTTC
.	TRBV25-1	.	TRBJ2-4	CASSESDPLEGSKNIQYF	TGTGCCAGCAGTGAATCAGACCCATTGGAGGGTTCCAAAAACATTCAGTACTTC
.	TRBV5-1	.	TRBJ2-7	CASSTSGHEQYF	TGCGCCAGCAGCACAAGTGGGCACGAGCAGTACTTC
.	TRBV18	.	TRBJ1-1	CASSPRSLGEGTEAFF	TGTGCCAGCTCACCACGATCTCTAGGCGAGGGAACTGAAGCTTTCTTT
.	TRBV30	.	TRBJ1-1	CAWRKEVPNTEAFF	TGTGCCTGGAGGAAGGAGGTACCGAACACTGAAGCTTTCTTT
.	TRBV16	TRBD1	TRBJ2-7	CASSQFTGGSEQYF	TGTGCCAGCAGCCAATTTACAGGGGGCAGCGAGCAGTACTTC
.	TRBV6-2/TRBV6-3	.	TRBJ2-5	CASSSSPSGAQYF	TGTGCCAGCAGTTCCTCCCCTTCGGGGGCCCAGTACTTC
.	TRBV5-5	TRBD1	TRBJ1-2	CASSRQGRDGYTF	TGTGCCAGCAGTCGACAGGGGAGAGATGGCTACACCTTC
once	TRBV1	.	TRBJ1-1	CTSSLLGPAEGAFF	TGCACCAGCAGCCTCTTAGGCCCAGCCGAGGGAGCTTTCTTT
many	TRBV6-5	TRBD1	TRBJ1-2	CASTTRQGRYGYTF	TGTGCCAGCACCACGCGACAGGGGCGGTATGGCTACACCTTC
.	TRBV7-9	.	TRBJ2-7	CASSGGAGSLYEQYF	TGTGCCAGCAGCGGAGGGGCAGGGTCACTCTACGAGCAGTACTTC
.	TRBV7-8	.	TRBJ1-4	CASSLAGAGTREKLFF	TGTGCCAGCAGCTTAGCGGGTGCGGGTACGAGAGAAAAACTGTTTTTT
.	TRBV28	TRBD2	TRBJ2-1	CASRSPAGGPNEQFF	TGTGCCAGCCGTTCCCCGGCGGGGGGGCCTAATGAGCAGTTCTTC
.	TRBV5-1	.	TRBJ1-1	CASSSQMNTEAFF	TGCGCCAGCAGCTCCCAAATGAACACTGAAGCTTTCTTT
.	TRBV7-9	.	TRBJ2-7	CASSSLTRMIDEQYF	TGTGCCAGCAGCTCACTGACTAGGATGATCGACGAGCAGTACTTC
.	TRBV5-1	.	TRBJ1-2	CASSLVEEEGYTF	TGCGCCAGCAGCTTGGTAGAGGAGGAGGGCTACACCTTC
.	TRBV5-6	TRBD1	TRBJ1-4	CASSYGQGAEKLFF	TGTGCCAGCAGCTACGGACAGGGGGCGGAAAAACTGTTTTTT
.	TRBV4-1	.	TRBJ1-2	CASSQEQGYYTF	TGCGCCAGCAGCCAAGAGCAGGGCTACTACACCTTC
.	TRBV19	.	TRBJ1-4	CATLGGPTNEKLFF	TGTGCCACCTTGGGGGGACCAACTAATGAAAAACTGTTTTTT
.	TRBV7-2	.	TRBJ1-1	CASSPSGVGREAFF	TGTGCCAGCAGCCCCTCGGGGGTGGGGCGGGAAGCTTTCTTT
.	TRBV12-3/TRBV12-4	.	TRBJ1-1	CATRTGSGGAFF	TGTGCCACCAGGACGGGGTCGGGGGGTGCTTTCTTT
.	TRBV19	.	TRBJ1-2	CASSTRTPGGYTF	TGTGCCAGTTCCACACGAACCCCGGGGGGCTACACCTTC
.	TRBV13	.	TRBJ2-2	CASSLRTGPGELFF	TGTGCCAGCAGCCTACGGACTGGGCCCGGGGAGCTGTTTTTT
.	TRBV28	.	TRBJ1-4	CASTDRRNEKLFF	TGTGCCAGCACCGATAGGAGAAATGAAAAACTGTTTTTT
once	TRBV10-2	.	TRBJ1-1	CASSEWQLNTEAFF	TGCGCCAGCAGTGAGTGGCAGTTGAACACTGAAGCTTTCTTT
.	TRBV6-4	.	TRBJ1-4	CASSALGGEKLFF	TGTGCCAGCAGCGCCCTAGGAGGTGAAAAACTGTTTTTT
once	TRBV5-6	.	TRBJ2-3	CASSAGTPLDTQYF	TGTGCCAGCAGTGCCGGGACTCCTTTGGATACGCAGTATTTT
.	TRBV11-2	TRBD2	TRBJ2-1	CASSFSAGVPPEQFF	TGTGCCAGCAGCTTTTCAGCGGGAGTCCCCCCTGAGCAGTTCTTC
.	TRBV6-5	.	TRBJ1-2	CASSTGPGGSYGYTF	TGTGCCAGCAGTACCGGGCCTGGAGGGAGCTATGGTTACACCTTC
.	TRBV7-2	.	TRBJ1-5	CASSRGGGEDQPQHF	TGTGCCAGCAGCAGGGGCGGGGGGGAGGATCAGCCCCAGCATTTT